This is a list of T cell receptor beta chains from one sample in a study of shared clonotypes between healthy human individuals. Using immunoSEQ multiplex PCR, the repertoire was profiled, and TCRdb retains in-frame clones only, with some absent. The sample yields nearly 750,000 clones, over 55% seen once. Sequenced material: memory CD4+ T cells sorted from blood. Receptors originate from a woman aged 25-40 years in good health. The CDR3 runs from the conserved cysteine through the conserved F or W. A D gene is named only where the DNA matches it firmly. Only part of the rows carry a size: once, few, many, or a class if the clone is expanded.

CDR3 length	D gene	clone size	V gene	J gene	CDR3 DNA	CDR3 protein
17	.	.	TRBV6-1	TRBJ1-5	TGTGCCAGCAGTGACCCCGACGGAGGCAATAGCAATCAGCCCCAGCATTTT	CASSDPDGGNSNQPQHF
14	.	few	TRBV5-6	TRBJ1-2	TGTGCCAGCAGCTTCCACAGGGCACTCTATGGCTACACCTTC	CASSFHRALYGYTF
15	TRBD1	.	TRBV7-9	TRBJ2-1	TGTGCCAGCAGTTCCTGGGACAGGGATAACAATGAGCAGTTCTTC	CASSSWDRDNNEQFF
16	.	.	TRBV2	TRBJ2-3	TGTGCCAGCAGCGAGGCTAGCGCGTTGAGCACAGATACGCAGTATTTT	CASSEASALSTDTQYF
14	.	many	TRBV7-9	TRBJ1-5	TGTGCCAGCAGCCTAGGGACGGGCAATCAGCCCCAGCATTTT	CASSLGTGNQPQHF
15	.	.	TRBV5-1	TRBJ2-1	TGCGCCAGCAGCTTGGACCAGCTAGGGTACAATGAGCAGTTCTTC	CASSLDQLGYNEQFF
15	TRBD2	few	TRBV25-1	TRBJ2-7	TGTGCCAGCAGTGGGGGGACTAGCGGACTCTACGAGCAGTACTTC	CASSGGTSGLYEQYF
19	TRBD2	.	TRBV28	TRBJ2-3	TGTGCCAGCAGTTTAGGGAGTATAGCGGGAGGGGGTAGCACAGATACGCAGTATTTT	CASSLGSIAGGGSTDTQYF
13	TRBD1	.	TRBV6-5	TRBJ1-2	TGTGCCAGCTCCTTGACAGGGCCCTATGGCTACACCTTC	CASSLTGPYGYTF
21	TRBD2	.	TRBV5-1	TRBJ2-1	TGCGCCAGCAGCTTACCCCGGGTGGTAGCGGGAGGCCCTAGCTCCTACAATGAGCAGTTCTTC	CASSLPRVVAGGPSSYNEQFF
17	TRBD1	.	TRBV15	TRBJ2-1	TGTGCCACCAGCAGAGGAAGGGACAGGGAGGCGGACAATGAGCAGTTCTTC	CATSRGRDREADNEQFF
14	.	once	TRBV7-9	TRBJ1-2	TGTGCCAGCAGCCCCATGGACAGCCTTTGGGGCTACACCTTC	CASSPMDSLWGYTF
14	.	few	TRBV5-1	TRBJ2-1	TGCGCCAGCAGCTTGTCGTCGGATTACAATGAGCAGTTCTTC	CASSLSSDYNEQFF
13	.	.	TRBV2	TRBJ1-5	TGTGCCAGCGTCGGGACGGGCAATCAGCCCCAGCATTTT	CASVGTGNQPQHF
14	.	.	TRBV29-1	TRBJ2-7	TGCAGCGTAACTATGACCGAATCCCCCTACGAGCAGTACTTC	CSVTMTESPYEQYF
15	.	.	TRBV27	TRBJ1-4	TGTGCCAGCAGTCTAGGGTGGCATACTAATGAAAAACTGTTTTTT	CASSLGWHTNEKLFF
18	TRBD2	.	TRBV4-1	TRBJ2-1	TGCGCCAGCAGCCAAGATGTGGTTCTAGCGGACTCCTACAATGAGCAGTTCTTC	CASSQDVVLADSYNEQFF